These T cell receptor beta chains were read from a single sample in a study of blood T cell repertoires in COVID-19. The method was immunoSEQ multiplex PCR; TCRdb's version includes in-frame clones alone and lacks a portion of them. This sample has approximately 180,000 clones, with 75% to 90% found just once. Sequencing was done on a sample of peripheral blood. The receptors were gathered from a woman in her thirties or forties with COVID-19, enrolled during active disease. Each CDR3 is given with its conserved first and last residue. Each record gives: V gene, J gene, CDR3 protein.

v_gene: TRBV6-5
j_gene: TRBJ2-7
CDR3aa: CASRGVEQYF

v_gene: TRBV19
j_gene: TRBJ2-1
CDR3aa: CASPPQGPDAQFF

v_gene: TRBV19
j_gene: TRBJ1-2
CDR3aa: CASSMDRPPSYGYTF

v_gene: TRBV7-9
j_gene: TRBJ2-4
CDR3aa: CASSLGGQVKNIQYF

v_gene: TRBV19
j_gene: TRBJ1-5
CDR3aa: CASSMGITGMSNQPQHF

v_gene: TRBV15
j_gene: TRBJ2-1
CDR3aa: CATSRLPTGVEQFF

v_gene: TRBV5-1
j_gene: TRBJ2-1
CDR3aa: CASSWEAPDNEQFF

v_gene: TRBV3-1/TRBV3-2
j_gene: TRBJ2-5
CDR3aa: CASSHRGGETQYF

v_gene: TRBV18
j_gene: TRBJ2-3
CDR3aa: CASSPIGTSGVGTDTQYF

v_gene: TRBV28
j_gene: TRBJ2-5
CDR3aa: CASIAPSGKTQYF

v_gene: TRBV7-2
j_gene: TRBJ2-2
CDR3aa: CASSSLVHGELFF

v_gene: TRBV9
j_gene: TRBJ1-1
CDR3aa: CASSQFGQMNTEAFF

v_gene: TRBV19
j_gene: TRBJ2-1
CDR3aa: CASSIGSSYNEQFF

v_gene: TRBV19
j_gene: TRBJ2-7
CDR3aa: CASSVDSRSSYEQYF